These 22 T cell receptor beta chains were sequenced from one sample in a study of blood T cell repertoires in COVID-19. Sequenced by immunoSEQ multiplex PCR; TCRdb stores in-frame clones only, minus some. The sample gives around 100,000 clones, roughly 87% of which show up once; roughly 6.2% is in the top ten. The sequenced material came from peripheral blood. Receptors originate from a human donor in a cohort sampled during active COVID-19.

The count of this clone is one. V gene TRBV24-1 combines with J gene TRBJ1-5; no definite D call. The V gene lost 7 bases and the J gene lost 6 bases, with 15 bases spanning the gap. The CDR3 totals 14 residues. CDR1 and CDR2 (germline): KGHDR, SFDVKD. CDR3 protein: CATSPALTGQPQHF. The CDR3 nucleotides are TGTGCCACCAGCCCAGCATTGACGGGTCAGCCCCAGCATTTT.

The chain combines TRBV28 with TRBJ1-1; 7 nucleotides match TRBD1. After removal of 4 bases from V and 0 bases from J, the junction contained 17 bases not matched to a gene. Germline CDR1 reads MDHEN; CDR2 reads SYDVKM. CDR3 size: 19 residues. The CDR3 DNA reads TGTGCCAGCAGTTCCGAAATTAGGACAGGAGGAAGCATGAACACTGAAGCTTTCTTT. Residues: CASSSEIRTGGSMNTEAFF.

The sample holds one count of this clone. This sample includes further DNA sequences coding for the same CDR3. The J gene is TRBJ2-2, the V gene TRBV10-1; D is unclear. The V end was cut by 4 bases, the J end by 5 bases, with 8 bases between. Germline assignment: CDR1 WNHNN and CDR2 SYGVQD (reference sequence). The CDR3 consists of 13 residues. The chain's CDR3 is CASSGALTGELFF. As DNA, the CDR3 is TGCGCCAGCAGTGGGGCCTTGACCGGGGAGCTGTTTTTT.

Here the CDR3 DNA reads TGTGCCAGTAGTCTCCCCCACGGGGGACCCGTTGATACGCAGTATTTT. Translation: CASSLPHGGPVDTQYF. J is TRBJ2-3 and V is TRBV19, with D possibly TRBD2 on 6 matching bases. Trimming removed 5 bases at V and 6 bases at J, with 21 bases between. The CDR3 consists of 16 residues. Germline-derived CDR1 and CDR2 are LNHDA and SQIVND (reference sequence).

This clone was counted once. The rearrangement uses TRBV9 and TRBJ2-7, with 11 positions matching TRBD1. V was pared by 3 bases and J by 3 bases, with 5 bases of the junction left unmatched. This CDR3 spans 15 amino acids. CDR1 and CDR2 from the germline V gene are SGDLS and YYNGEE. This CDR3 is CASSAGTGGGYEQYF. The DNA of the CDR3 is TGTGCCAGCAGCGCCGGGACAGGGGGAGGCTACGAGCAGTACTTC.

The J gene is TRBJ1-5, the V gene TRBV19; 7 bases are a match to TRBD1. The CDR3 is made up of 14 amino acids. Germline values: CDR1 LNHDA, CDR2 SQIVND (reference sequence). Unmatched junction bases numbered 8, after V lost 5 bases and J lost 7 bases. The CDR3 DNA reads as TGTGCCAGTAGTCAGGGGGGCGGGGGGCAGCCCCAGCATTTT. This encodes CASSQGGGGQPQHF.

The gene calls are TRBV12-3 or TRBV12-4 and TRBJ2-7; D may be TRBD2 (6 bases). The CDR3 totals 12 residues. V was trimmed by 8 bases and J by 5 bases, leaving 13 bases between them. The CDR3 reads CASSGLGDEQYF. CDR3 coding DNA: TGTGCCAGCTCGGGACTTGGAGACGAGCAGTACTTC.

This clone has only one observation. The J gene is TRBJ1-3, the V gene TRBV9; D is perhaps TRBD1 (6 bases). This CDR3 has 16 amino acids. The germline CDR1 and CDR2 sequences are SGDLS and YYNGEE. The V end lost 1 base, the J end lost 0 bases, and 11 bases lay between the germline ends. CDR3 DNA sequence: TGTGCCAGCAGCGTACAGGGGCCGGACTCTGGAAACACCATATATTTT. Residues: CASSVQGPDSGNTIYF. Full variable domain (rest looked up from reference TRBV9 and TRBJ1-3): DSGVTQTPKHLITATGQRVTLRCSPRSGDLSVYWYQQSLDQGLQFLIQYYNGEERAKGNILERFSAQQFPDLHSELNLSSLELGDSALYFCASSVQGPDSGNTIYFGEGSWLTVV.

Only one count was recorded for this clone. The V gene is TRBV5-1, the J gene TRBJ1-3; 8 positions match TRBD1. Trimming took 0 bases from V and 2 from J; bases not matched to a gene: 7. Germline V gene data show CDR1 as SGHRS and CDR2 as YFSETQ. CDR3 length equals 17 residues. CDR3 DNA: TGCGCCAGCAGCTTGGGGCCGCAGGGGGCAACTGGAAACACCATATATTTT. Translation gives CASSLGPQGATGNTIYF.

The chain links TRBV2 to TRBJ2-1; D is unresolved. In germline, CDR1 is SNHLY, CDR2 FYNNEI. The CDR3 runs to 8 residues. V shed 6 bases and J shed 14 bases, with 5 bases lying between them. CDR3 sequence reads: CASRAEFF. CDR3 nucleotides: TGTGCCAGCAGGGCGGAGTTCTTC. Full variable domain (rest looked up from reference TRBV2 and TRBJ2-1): EPEVTQTPSHQVTQMGQEVILRCVPISNHLYFYWYRQILGQKVEFLVSFYNNEISEKSEIFDDQFSVERPDGSNFTLKIRSTKLEDSAMYFCASRAEFFGPGTRLTVL.

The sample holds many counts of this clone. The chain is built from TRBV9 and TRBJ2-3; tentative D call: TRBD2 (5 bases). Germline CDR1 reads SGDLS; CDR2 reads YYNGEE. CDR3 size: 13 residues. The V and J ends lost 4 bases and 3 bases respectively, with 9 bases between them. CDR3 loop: CASSPGSTDTQYF. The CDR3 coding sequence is TGTGCCAGCAGCCCGGGATCTACAGATACGCAGTATTTT.

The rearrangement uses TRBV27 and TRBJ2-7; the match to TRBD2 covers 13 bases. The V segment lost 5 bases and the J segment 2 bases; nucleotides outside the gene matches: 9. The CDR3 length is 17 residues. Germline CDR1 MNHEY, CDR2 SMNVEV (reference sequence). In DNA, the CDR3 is TGTGCCAGCAGTGCAGGACTAGCGGGGGATCCCCCCTACGAGCAGTACTTC. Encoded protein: CASSAGLAGDPPYEQYF.

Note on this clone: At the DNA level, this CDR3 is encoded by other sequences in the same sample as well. CDR3: CASSSGTDTQYF. CDR3 coding DNA: TGTGCCAGCAGTTCAGGGACAGATACGCAGTATTTT. The chain combines TRBV5-6 with TRBJ2-3, with D tentatively TRBD1 (5 bases). The V gene lost 5 bases and the J gene lost 3 bases, with 7 bases spanning the gap. In germline, CDR1 is SGHDT, CDR2 YYEEEE. This CDR3 contains 12 residues.

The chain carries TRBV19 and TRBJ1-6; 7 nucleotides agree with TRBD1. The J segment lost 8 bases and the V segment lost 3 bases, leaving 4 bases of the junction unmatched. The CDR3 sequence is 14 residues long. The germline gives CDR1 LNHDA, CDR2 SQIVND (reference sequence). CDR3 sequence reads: CASSITGVDSPLHF. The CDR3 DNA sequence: TGTGCCAGTAGTATCACAGGGGTAGATTCACCCCTCCACTTT.

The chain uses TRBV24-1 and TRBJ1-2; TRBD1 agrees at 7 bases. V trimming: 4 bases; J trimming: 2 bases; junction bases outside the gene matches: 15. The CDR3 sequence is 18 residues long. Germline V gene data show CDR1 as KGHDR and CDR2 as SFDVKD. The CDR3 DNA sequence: TGTGCCACCAGTGACCGAATTCCCGGGACAGAGAGCAACTATGGCTACACCTTC. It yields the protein CATSDRIPGTESNYGYTF.

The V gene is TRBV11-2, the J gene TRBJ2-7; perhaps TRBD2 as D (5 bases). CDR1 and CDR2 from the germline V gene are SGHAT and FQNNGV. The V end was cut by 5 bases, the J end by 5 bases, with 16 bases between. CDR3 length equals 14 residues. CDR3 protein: CASSKGLYLDEQYF. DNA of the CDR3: TGTGCCAGCAGCAAAGGACTCTATCTGGACGAGCAGTACTTC.

The CDR3 nucleotides are TGTGCCAGTAGTATAGGGGGGCTCGGGGAGCTGTTTTTT. Its protein is CASSIGGLGELFF. The chain combines TRBV19 with TRBJ2-2; tentatively, D is TRBD1 (6 bases). The CDR3 covers 13 residues. The V gene's germline CDR1 is LNHDA and CDR2 SQIVND (reference sequence). V was shortened by 1 base and J by 7 bases, with 7 bases between the two germline ends.

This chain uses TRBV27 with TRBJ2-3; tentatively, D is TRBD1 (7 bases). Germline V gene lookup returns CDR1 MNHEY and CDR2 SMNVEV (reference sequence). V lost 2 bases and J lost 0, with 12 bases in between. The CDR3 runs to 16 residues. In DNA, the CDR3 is TGTGCCAGCAGTTTACGGGGGACAGCCAGCACAGATACGCAGTATTTT. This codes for CASSLRGTASTDTQYF.

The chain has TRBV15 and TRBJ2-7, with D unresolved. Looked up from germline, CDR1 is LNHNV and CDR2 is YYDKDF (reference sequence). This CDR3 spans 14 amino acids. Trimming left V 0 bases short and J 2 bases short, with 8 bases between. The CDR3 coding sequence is TGTGCCACCAGCAGAGAAGAGCTCCCCTACGAGCAGTACTTC. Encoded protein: CATSREELPYEQYF.

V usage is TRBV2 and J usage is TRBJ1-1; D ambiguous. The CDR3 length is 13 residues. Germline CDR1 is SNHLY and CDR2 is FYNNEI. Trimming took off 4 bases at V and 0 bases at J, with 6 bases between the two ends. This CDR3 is CASSASLNTEAFF. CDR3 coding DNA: TGTGCCAGCAGTGCCTCTCTGAACACTGAAGCTTTCTTT. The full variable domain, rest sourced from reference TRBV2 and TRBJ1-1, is EPEVTQTPSHQVTQMGQEVILRCVPISNHLYFYWYRQILGQKVEFLVSFYNNEISEKSEIFDDQFSVERPDGSNFTLKIRSTKLEDSAMYFCASSASLNTEAFFGQGTRLTVV.

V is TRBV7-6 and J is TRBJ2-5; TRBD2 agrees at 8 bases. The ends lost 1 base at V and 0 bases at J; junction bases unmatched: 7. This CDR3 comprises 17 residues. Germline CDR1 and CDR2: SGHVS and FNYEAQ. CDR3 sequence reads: CASSLVFGGGYQETQYF. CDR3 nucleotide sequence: TGTGCCAGCAGCTTAGTTTTCGGGGGGGGATACCAAGAGACCCAGTACTTC.

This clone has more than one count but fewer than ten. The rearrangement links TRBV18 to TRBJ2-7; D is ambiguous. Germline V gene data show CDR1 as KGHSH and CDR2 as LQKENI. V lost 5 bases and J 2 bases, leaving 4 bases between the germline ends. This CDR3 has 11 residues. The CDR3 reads CASSTAYEQYF. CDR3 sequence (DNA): TGTGCCAGCTCAACGGCCTACGAGCAGTACTTC. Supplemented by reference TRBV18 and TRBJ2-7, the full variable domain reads NAGVMQNPRHLVRRRGQEARLRCSPMKGHSHVYWYRQLPEEGLKFMVYLQKENIIDESGMPKERFSAEFPKEGPSILRIQQVVRGDSAAYFCASSTAYEQYFGPGTRLTVT.